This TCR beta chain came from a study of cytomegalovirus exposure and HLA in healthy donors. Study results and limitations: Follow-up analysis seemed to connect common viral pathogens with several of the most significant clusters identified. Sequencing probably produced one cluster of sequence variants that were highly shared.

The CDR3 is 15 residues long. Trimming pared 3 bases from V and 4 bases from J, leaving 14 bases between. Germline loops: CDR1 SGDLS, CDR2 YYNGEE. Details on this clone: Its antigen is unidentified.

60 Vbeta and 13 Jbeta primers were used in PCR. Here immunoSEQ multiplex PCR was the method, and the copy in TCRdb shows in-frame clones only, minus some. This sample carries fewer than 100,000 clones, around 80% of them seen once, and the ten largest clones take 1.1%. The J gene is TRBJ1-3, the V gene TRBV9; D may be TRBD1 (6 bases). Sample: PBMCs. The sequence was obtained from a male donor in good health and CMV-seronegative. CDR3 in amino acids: CASSGAGAGGNTIYF. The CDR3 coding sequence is TGTGCCAGCAGCGGGGCAGGGGCCGGAGGAAACACCATATATTTT.